What follows are 5 T cell receptor beta chains derived from one specimen sequenced in a study of T cell repertoires in cytomegalovirus infection. TCRdb re-derived calls from the reads in MiXCR, one entry per CDR3 protein. Found here are some 940,000 distinct CDR3 sequences, around 29% of them singletons; the top ten hold roughly 13%. No antigen has been identified for these receptors. Sequencing was performed on cultured CD8+ T cells from PBMCs, taken from culture after CMV antigen stimulation. Source of these receptors: a human donor in good health (CMV status not recorded). Some clones in this sample may be carry-over from other donors' samples.

The J gene is TRBJ2-1, the V gene TRBV6-1; the match to TRBD1 covers 7 bases. V lost 1 base, J lost 1 base, and 4 bases stayed unmatched. The CDR3 extends over 16 amino acids. Per the germline V gene, CDR1 is MNHNS and CDR2 is SASEGT. CDR3 sequence reads: CASSEEGAWSYNEQFF. The CDR3 DNA reads as TGTGCCAGCAGTGAAGAGGGGGCTTGGTCCTACAATGAGCAGTTCTTC.

This clonotype was detected ten times or more. The chain recombines TRBV7-8 with TRBJ2-3, with D possibly matching TRBD2 (6 bases). The CDR3 contains 15 residues. Germline CDR1 reads SGHVS; CDR2 reads FQNEAQ. V lost 5 bases, J lost 3 bases, and 15 bases lay in between. The CDR3 sequence: CASSPGLAMTDTQYF. The CDR3 region has the DNA TGTGCCAGCAGCCCTGGTCTAGCGATGACAGATACGCAGTATTTT.

This clonotype came up many times. This chain joins TRBV12-3 or TRBV12-4 and TRBJ1-2; D might be TRBD1 (5 bases). CDR3 length equals 14 residues. Trimming took 5 bases from V and 4 from J, leaving 14 bases between them. The CDR3 DNA reads as TGTGCCAGCAGTCCGACGGGGGGGGGCTATGGCTACACCTTC. It is translated as CASSPTGGGYGYTF.

This clonotype was counted ten times or more. The chain employs TRBV7-6 and TRBJ2-2; the D gene is possibly TRBD1 (6 bases). Germline assignment: CDR1 SGHVS and CDR2 FNYEAQ. The CDR3 length is 14 residues. The V and J ends lost 8 bases and 1 base respectively, with 11 bases between them. The CDR3 loop is CASGARGNTGELFF. The CDR3 nucleotides read TGTGCCAGCGGGGCCAGGGGGAACACCGGGGAGCTGTTTTTT.

V is TRBV12-5 and J is TRBJ1-5; D is uncertain. The CDR3 is 19 amino acids. Between the trimmed V and J ends, which lost 0 bases and 0 bases, there was a span of 18 bases. Germline CDR1 is LGHNT and CDR2 is FRNRAP. CDR3 amino acids: CASGLVLSGSRDSNQPQHF. The CDR3 region has the DNA TGTGCTAGTGGTTTGGTACTCTCGGGATCGAGGGATAGCAATCAGCCCCAGCATTTT.